This T cell receptor (beta chain) was recovered during a study of T cell repertoires in ileal Crohn's disease. As for this clone: Its target is not known.

Study results and limitations: Compared with non-smokers, active smokers at surgery showed more clonal expansions. All patients with clonality above 26.8% had endoscopic recurrence.

Measured with immunoSEQ multiplex PCR; TCRdb has only the in-frame clones, and not every one. The table records some 10,000 clones, just over 75% of them present only once. Source material: ileal tissue. The TCR originated in an adult with Crohn's disease.

CDR3 sequence: CASSSQTGLRGEQFF. CDR3 nucleotide sequence: TGTGCCAGCAGCTCCCAGACAGGCCTTAGGGGTGAGCAGTTCTTC. J is TRBJ2-1 and V is TRBV7-2; TRBD1 might be the D (6 bases). The germline V gene has CDR1 SGHTA and CDR2 FQGNSA. V was trimmed by 4 bases and J by 9 bases, leaving 19 bases between them. This CDR3 is built from 15 residues.